The 17 T cell receptor beta chains below come from one sample, sequenced in a study of T-cell memory formation after mild COVID-19. MiXCR, applied by TCRdb to the 5' RACE reads, yields one record per CDR3 protein. This sample has approximately 560,000 distinct CDR3 sequences, with roughly 17% found just once. The material sequenced was PBMCs or a T cell subset sorted from them (not recorded which). The source is an adult woman who had mild COVID-19 (a few samples of this study predate the infection). Cell type and time point are not known.

The genes are TRBV29-1 and TRBJ1-5, with TRBD1 identical over 11 bases. CDR3 size: 13 residues. Per germline, CDR1 SQVTM and CDR2 ANQGSEA. J was trimmed by 5 bases and V by 5 bases; bases with no gene match: 2. This chain's CDR3 is CSVRTGGDQPQHF. Here the CDR3 DNA reads TGCAGCGTTAGGACAGGGGGCGATCAGCCCCAGCATTTT.

This clonotype has ten or more counts. The chain employs TRBV10-3 and TRBJ1-2; D is possibly TRBD1 (5 bases). The CDR3 has 12 amino acids. Trimming removed 6 bases from V and 1 base from J, with 6 bases in between. Germline V lookup: CDR1 ENHRY, CDR2 SYGVKD. The DNA of the CDR3 is TGTGCCATCAGCGACAGTAACTATGGCTACACCTTC. It translates to CAISDSNYGYTF.

The chain couples TRBV24-1 to TRBJ2-5, with D perhaps matching TRBD1 (6 bases). Germline-derived CDR1 and CDR2 are KGHDR and SFDVKD. V was trimmed by 6 bases and J by 5 bases, leaving 6 bases between them. CDR3 size: 11 residues. Written as DNA, the CDR3 is TGTGCCACCAGTCAGGGGGAGACCCAGTACTTC. This gives the protein CATSQGETQYF.

DNA for the CDR3: TGTGCCAGCAGTTTGTCGGCCAAGAACACTGAAGCTTTCTTT. This gives the protein CASSLSAKNTEAFF. V and J are TRBV12-3 or TRBV12-4 and TRBJ1-1; D unresolved. There are 14 residues in the CDR3. Trimming cost V 3 bases and J 1 base, with 9 bases left between them.

This clonotype was seen repeatedly, ten times or more. This chain connects TRBV7-2 to TRBJ2-5; D may be TRBD2 (6 bases). V dropped 1 base and J dropped 5 bases, with 11 bases sitting between them. Germline CDR1 and CDR2: SGHTA and FQGNSA. The CDR3 length is 14 residues. CDR3 DNA: TGTGCCAGCAGCTTAGGAGCGGGTGGCGAGACCCAGTACTTC. This codes for CASSLGAGGETQYF. Looking up the rest from reference TRBV7-2 and TRBJ2-5 gives the full variable domain: GAGVSQSPSNKVTEKGKDVELRCDPISGHTALYWYRQSLGQGLEFLIYFQGNSAPDKSGLPSDRFSAERTGGSVSTLTIQRTQQEDSAVYLCASSLGAGGETQYFGPGTRLLVL.

This clonotype was counted only a few times. The rearrangement joins TRBV15 to TRBJ2-7; TRBD2 is a possible D gene (7 bases). The V and J ends lost 0 bases and 2 bases respectively, with 11 bases between them. The CDR3 is 15 residues long. Looked up from germline, CDR1 is LNHNV and CDR2 is YYDKDF (reference sequence). The DNA of the CDR3 is TGTGCCACCAGCAGAGATGCGGGGGCCGCCTACGAGCAGTACTTC. Translation: CATSRDAGAAYEQYF.

This chain joins TRBV12-3 or TRBV12-4 and TRBJ1-1; no reliable D call. The CDR3 has 12 amino acids. Trimming stripped 6 bases from V and 11 bases from J, with 16 bases between. CDR3 sequence (DNA): TGTGCCAGCAGACTGGATCTGTTGGAGGCTTTCTTT. As protein: CASRLDLLEAFF.

This clonotype was recorded a few times. This chain connects TRBV5-4 to TRBJ1-1; TRBD1 agrees at 7 bases. Germline-derived CDR1 and CDR2 are SGHNT and YYREEE (reference sequence). Losses at the gene ends were 4 bases for V and 4 bases for J; bases not matched to a gene: 4. This CDR3 is 13 amino acids long. The CDR3 bases are TGTGCCAGCAGCCACGGGGACAGCACTGAAGCTTTCTTT. Protein product: CASSHGDSTEAFF.

This clonotype has more than one count but fewer than ten. The V call is TRBV12-3 or TRBV12-4, the J call TRBJ2-7, with unresolved D. Trimming cost V 3 bases and J 3 bases, with 6 bases left between them. This CDR3 spans 12 amino acids. DNA for the CDR3: TGTGCCAGCAGTTTCCGGTACTACGAGCAGTACTTC. It is translated as CASSFRYYEQYF.

In nucleotides, the CDR3 is TGTGCCAGCAGCGTAGCTGACGGACTAGCCGGTGAGCAGTACTTC. It encodes CASSVADGLAGEQYF. The chain is built from TRBV9 and TRBJ2-7; the match to TRBD2 covers 8 bases. Germline CDR1 SGDLS, CDR2 YYNGEE. V gave up 0 bases and J gave up 7 bases; unmatched junction bases: 9. The CDR3 is 15 amino acids.

This clonotype was seen a few times. Sequence at one end of the junction differs from germline and may be a read error. V is TRBV7-9 and J is TRBJ2-2; D is undetermined. There are 12 residues in the CDR3. CDR1 is SEHNR and CDR2 is FQNEAQ in the germline V gene (reference sequence). The CDR3 DNA follows: TGTTCCAGCAGCAACAGTGCCGGGGAGCTGTTTTTT. Residues: CSSSNSAGELFF.

This clonotype has just a few counts. The rearrangement uses TRBV15 and TRBJ2-7, with D tentatively TRBD1 (5 bases). The V and J ends lost 0 bases and 2 bases respectively, with 17 bases between them. CDR1 and CDR2 from the germline V gene are LNHNV and YYDKDF (reference sequence). The length of the CDR3 is 17 residues. The CDR3 sequence: CATSREGLQQGPYEQYF. DNA of the CDR3: TGTGCCACCAGCAGAGAGGGTCTGCAGCAGGGCCCCTACGAGCAGTACTTC. Full variable domain (rest looked up from reference TRBV15 and TRBJ2-7): DAMVIQNPRYQVTQFGKPVTLSCSQTLNHNVMYWYQQKSSQAPKLLFHYYDKDFNNEADTPDNFQSRRPNTSFCFLDIRSPGLGDTAMYLCATSREGLQQGPYEQYFGPGTRLTVT.

This clonotype was picked up a small number of times. The rearrangement links TRBV6-5 to TRBJ1-1; D is unresolved. The CDR3 runs 14 residues. Between the trimmed V and J ends, which lost 2 bases and 0 bases, there was a span of 7 bases. CDR1 is MNHEY, CDR2 SVGAGI, per germline. The CDR3 DNA reads TGTGCCAGCAGTTACGCGACACTGAACACTGAAGCTTTCTTT. Its translation: CASSYATLNTEAFF.

This clonotype has a handful of counts. This chain links TRBV7-8 with TRBJ1-3; 7 nucleotides match TRBD1. CDR3 length: 14 amino acids. Looked up from germline, CDR1 is SGHVS and CDR2 is FQNEAQ. Trimming at V came to 5 bases and at J to 2 bases, leaving 3 bases not matched to a gene. The CDR3 DNA is TGTGCCAGCAGCCACACAGGGGCTGGAAACACCATATATTTT. Protein: CASSHTGAGNTIYF. Combining the CDR3 with reference TRBV7-8 and TRBJ1-3 gives the whole variable domain GAGVSQSPRYKVAKRGQDVALRCDPISGHVSLFWYQQALGQGPEFLTYFQNEAQLDKSGLPSDRFFAERPEGSVSTLKIQRTQQEDSAVYLCASSHTGAGNTIYFGEGSWLTVV.

The chain has TRBV5-1 and TRBJ1-2; maybe TRBD1 (5 bases). Trimming shortened V by 0 bases and J by 4 bases, and 10 bases separated the two germline ends. Germline CDR1 is SGHRS and CDR2 is YFSETQ. The CDR3 has 14 amino acids. Here the CDR3 DNA reads TGCGCCAGCAGCTTGGCCAACGGGGGCTATGGCTACACCTTC. Translating gives CASSLANGGYGYTF.

This clonotype was seen more than once but under ten times. The chain carries TRBV4-2 and TRBJ1-6; 7 nucleotides line up with TRBD1. This CDR3 is built from 15 residues. V lost 4 bases and J lost 5; bases outside the gene matches: 5. Germline V CDR1 and CDR2: LGHNA, YNFKEQ. CDR3 sequence: CASSRLGTDNSPLHF. DNA of the CDR3: TGTGCCAGCAGCCGCCTGGGGACAGATAATTCACCCCTCCACTTT.

The chain combines TRBV6-6 with TRBJ1-2; D unresolved. The CDR3 length is 12 residues. CDR1 and CDR2 from the germline V gene are MNHNY and SVGAGI (reference sequence). V gave up 4 bases and J gave up 5 bases, with 8 bases separating them. The CDR3 DNA sequence: TGTGCCAGCAGTTCTCCAGTATATGGCTACACCTTC. It codes for CASSSPVYGYTF.